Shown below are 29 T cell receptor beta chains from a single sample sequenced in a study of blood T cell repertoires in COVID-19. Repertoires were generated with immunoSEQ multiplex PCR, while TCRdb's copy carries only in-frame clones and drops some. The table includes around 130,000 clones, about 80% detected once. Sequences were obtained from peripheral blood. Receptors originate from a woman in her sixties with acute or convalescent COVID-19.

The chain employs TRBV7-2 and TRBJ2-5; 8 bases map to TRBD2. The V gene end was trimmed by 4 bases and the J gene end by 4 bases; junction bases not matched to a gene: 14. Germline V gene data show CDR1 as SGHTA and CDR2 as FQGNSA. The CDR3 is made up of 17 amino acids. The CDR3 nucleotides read TGTGCCAGCAGCTCTTCGGGGGGGCTGTCCTCGGGAGAGACCCAGTACTTC. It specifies CASSSSGGLSSGETQYF.

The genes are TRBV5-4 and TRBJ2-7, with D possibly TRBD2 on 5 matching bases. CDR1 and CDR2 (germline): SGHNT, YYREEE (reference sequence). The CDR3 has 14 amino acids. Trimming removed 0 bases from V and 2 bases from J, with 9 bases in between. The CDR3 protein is CASSLGGLPYEQYF. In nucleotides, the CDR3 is TGTGCCAGCAGCTTGGGTGGACTCCCCTACGAGCAGTACTTC.

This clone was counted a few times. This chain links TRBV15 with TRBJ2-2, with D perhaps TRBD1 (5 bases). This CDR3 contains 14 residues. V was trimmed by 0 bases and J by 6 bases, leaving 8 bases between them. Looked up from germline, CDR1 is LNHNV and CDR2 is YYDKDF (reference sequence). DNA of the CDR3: TGTGCCACCAGCAGAGAGGCACAGGCCGGGGAGCTGTTTTTT. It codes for CATSREAQAGELFF.

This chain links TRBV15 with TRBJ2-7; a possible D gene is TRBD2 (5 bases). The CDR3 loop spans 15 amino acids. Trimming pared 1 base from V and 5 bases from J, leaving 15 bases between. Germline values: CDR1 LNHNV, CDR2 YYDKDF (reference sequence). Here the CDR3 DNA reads TGTGCCACCAGCAGAGCGGGCAGTAGCGTCAACGAGCAGTACTTC. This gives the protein CATSRAGSSVNEQYF.

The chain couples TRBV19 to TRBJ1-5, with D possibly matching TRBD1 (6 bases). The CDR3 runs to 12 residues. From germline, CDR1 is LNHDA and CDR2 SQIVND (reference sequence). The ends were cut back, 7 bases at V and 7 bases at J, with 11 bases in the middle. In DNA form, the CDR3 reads TGTGCCAGTAAACTCAGGGGACAGCCCCAGCATTTT. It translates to CASKLRGQPQHF.

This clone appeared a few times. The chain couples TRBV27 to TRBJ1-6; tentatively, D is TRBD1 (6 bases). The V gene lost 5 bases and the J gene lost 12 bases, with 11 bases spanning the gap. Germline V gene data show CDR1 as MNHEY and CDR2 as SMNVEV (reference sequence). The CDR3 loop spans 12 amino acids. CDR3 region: CASSNRVQPLHF. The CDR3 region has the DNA TGTGCCAGCAGTAACAGGGTTCAACCCCTCCACTTT.

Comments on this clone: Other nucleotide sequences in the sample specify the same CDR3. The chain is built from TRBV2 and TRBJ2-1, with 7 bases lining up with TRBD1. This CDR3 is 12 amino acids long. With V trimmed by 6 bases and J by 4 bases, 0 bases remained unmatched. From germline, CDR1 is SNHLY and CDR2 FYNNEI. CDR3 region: CASRGQYNEQFF. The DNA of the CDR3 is TGTGCCAGCAGGGGACAGTACAATGAGCAGTTCTTC.

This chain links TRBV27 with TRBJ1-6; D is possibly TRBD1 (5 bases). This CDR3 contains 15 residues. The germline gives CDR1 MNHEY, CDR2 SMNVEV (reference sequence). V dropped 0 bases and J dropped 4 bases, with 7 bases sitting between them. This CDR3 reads CASSLSAGYNSPLHF. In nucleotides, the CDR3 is TGTGCCAGCAGTTTATCGGCAGGGTATAATTCACCCCTCCACTTT.

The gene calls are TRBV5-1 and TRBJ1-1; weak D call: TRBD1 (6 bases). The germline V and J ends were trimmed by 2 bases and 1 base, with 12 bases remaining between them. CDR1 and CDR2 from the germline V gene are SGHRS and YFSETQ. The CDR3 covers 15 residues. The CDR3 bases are TGCGCCAGCAGCTTACAGGGATCAGAGAACACTGAAGCTTTCTTT. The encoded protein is CASSLQGSENTEAFF.

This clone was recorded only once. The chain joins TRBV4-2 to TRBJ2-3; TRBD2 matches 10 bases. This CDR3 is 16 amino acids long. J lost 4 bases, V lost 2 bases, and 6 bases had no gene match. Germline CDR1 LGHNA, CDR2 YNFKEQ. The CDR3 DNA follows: TGTGCCAGCAGCCAACAAGCGGGGGGGCACGCAGATACGCAGTATTTT. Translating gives CASSQQAGGHADTQYF.

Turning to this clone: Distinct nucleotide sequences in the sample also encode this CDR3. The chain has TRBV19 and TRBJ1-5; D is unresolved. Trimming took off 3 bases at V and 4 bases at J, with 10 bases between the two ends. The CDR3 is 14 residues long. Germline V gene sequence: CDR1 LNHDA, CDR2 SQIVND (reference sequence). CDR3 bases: TGTGCCAGTAGTATCCAAGCGGGGAATCAGCCCCAGCATTTT. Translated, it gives CASSIQAGNQPQHF.

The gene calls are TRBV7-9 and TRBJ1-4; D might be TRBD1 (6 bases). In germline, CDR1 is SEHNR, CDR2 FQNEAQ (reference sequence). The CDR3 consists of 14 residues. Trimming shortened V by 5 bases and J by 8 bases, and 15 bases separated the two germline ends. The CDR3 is CASSLQQGGEKLFF. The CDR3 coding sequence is TGTGCCAGCAGCCTGCAACAGGGCGGCGAAAAACTGTTTTTT.

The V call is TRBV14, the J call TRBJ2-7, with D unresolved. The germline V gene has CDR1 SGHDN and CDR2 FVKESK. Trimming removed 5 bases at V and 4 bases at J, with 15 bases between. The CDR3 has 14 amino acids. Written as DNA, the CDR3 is TGTGCCAGCAGCGGTCTCCTCGGGTTATACGAGCAGTACTTC. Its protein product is CASSGLLGLYEQYF.

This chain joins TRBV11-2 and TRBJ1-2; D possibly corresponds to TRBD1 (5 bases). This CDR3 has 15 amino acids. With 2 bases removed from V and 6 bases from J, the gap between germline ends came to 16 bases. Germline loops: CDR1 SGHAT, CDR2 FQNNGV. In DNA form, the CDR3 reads TGTGCCAGCAGCTTAACAGGATGGGGAATTGATGGCTACACCTTC. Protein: CASSLTGWGIDGYTF.

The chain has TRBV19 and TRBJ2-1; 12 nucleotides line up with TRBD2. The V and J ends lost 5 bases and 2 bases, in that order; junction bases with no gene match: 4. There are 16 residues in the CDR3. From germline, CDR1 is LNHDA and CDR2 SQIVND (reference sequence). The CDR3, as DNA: TGTGCCAGTAGTCTTACTAGCGGGGGGACCTACAATGAGCAGTTCTTC. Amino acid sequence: CASSLTSGGTYNEQFF.

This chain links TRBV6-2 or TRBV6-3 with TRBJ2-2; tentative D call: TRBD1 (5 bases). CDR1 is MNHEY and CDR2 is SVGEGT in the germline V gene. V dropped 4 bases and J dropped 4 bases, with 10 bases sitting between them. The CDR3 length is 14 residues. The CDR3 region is CASSSGFSTGELFF. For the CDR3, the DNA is TGTGCCAGCAGTTCAGGGTTCAGCACCGGGGAGCTGTTTTTT.

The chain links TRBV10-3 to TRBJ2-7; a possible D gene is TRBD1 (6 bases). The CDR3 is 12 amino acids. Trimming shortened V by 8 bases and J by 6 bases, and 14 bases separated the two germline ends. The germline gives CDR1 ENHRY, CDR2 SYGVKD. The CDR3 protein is CAIRDNTPEQYV. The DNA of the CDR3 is TGTGCCATCCGGGACAACACCCCCGAGCAGTACGTC.

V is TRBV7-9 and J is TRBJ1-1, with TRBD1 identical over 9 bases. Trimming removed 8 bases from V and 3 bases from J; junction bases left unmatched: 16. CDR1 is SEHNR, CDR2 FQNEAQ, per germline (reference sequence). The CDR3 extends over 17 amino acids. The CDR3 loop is CASGRTTGGTGDTEAFF. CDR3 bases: TGTGCCAGCGGTCGGACCACAGGGGGCACAGGGGACACTGAAGCTTTCTTT.

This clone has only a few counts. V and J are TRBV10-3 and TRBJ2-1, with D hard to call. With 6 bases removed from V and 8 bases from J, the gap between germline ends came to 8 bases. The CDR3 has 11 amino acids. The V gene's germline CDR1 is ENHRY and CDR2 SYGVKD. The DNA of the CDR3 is TGTGCCATCAGGAGGCAGTATGAGCAGTTCTTC. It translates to CAIRRQYEQFF.

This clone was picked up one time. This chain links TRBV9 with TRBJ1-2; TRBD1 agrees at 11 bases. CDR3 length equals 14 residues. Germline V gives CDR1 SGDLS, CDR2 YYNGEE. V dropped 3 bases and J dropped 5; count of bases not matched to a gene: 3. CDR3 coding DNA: TGTGCCAGCAGCGGAGGACAGGGGGCGTATGGCTACACCTTC. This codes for CASSGGQGAYGYTF.

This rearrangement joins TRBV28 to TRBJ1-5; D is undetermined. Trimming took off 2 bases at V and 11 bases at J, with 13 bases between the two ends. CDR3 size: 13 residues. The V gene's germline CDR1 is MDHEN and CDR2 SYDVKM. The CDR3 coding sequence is TGTGCCAGCAGTTTACCCCCTTTTTTGTCCCAGCATTTT. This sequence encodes CASSLPPFLSQHF.

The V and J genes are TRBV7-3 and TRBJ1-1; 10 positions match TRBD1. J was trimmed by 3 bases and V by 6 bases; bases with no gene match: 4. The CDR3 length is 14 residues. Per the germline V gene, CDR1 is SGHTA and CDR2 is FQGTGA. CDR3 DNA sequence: TGTGCCAGCAGACGGACAGGGGGGGACACTGAAGCTTTCTTT. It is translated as CASRRTGGDTEAFF.

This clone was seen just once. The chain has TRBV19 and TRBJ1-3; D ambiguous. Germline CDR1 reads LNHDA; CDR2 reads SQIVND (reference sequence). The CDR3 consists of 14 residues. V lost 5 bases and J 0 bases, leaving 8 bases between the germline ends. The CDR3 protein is CASSAKSSGNTIYF. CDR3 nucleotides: TGTGCCAGTAGTGCTAAGAGCTCTGGAAACACCATATATTTT. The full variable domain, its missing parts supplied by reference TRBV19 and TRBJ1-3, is DGGITQSPKYLFRKEGQNVTLSCEQNLNHDAMYWYRQDPGQGLRLIYYSQIVNDFQKGDIAEGYSVSREKKESFPLTVTSAQKNPTAFYLCASSAKSSGNTIYFGEGSWLTVV.

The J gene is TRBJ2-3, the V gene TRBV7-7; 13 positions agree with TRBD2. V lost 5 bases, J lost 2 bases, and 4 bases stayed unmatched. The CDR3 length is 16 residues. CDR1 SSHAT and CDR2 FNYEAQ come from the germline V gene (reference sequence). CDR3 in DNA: TGTGCCAGCAGCCTCGGACTAGCGGGGGCCACAGATACGCAGTATTTT. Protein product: CASSLGLAGATDTQYF.

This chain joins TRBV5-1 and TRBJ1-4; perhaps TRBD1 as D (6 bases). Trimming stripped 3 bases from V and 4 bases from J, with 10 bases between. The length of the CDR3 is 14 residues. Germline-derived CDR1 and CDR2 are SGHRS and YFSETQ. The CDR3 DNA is TGCGCCAGCAGCTCGACAGGAATTAATGAAAAACTGTTTTTT. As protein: CASSSTGINEKLFF.

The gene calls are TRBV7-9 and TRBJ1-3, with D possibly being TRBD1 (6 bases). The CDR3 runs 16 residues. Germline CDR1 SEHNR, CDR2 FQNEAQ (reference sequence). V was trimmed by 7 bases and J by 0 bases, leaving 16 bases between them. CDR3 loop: CASTETGIASGNTIYF. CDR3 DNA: TGTGCCAGCACCGAAACAGGGATTGCCTCTGGAAACACCATATATTTT. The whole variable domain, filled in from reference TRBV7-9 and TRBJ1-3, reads DTGVSQNPRHKITKRGQNVTFRCDPISEHNRLYWYRQTLGQGPEFLTYFQNEAQLEKSRLLSDRFSAERPKGSFSTLEIQRTEQGDSAMYLCASTETGIASGNTIYFGEGSWLTVV.

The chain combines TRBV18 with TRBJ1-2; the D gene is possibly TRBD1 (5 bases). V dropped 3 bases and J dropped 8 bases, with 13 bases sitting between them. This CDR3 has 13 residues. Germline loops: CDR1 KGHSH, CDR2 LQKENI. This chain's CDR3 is CASSPESGNGYTF. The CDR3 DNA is TGTGCCAGCTCACCGGAGTCAGGGAACGGCTACACCTTC.

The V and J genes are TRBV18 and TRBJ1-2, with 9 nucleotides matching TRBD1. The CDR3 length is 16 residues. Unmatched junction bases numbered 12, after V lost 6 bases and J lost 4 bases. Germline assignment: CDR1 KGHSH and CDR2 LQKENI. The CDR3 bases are TGTGCCAGCTCCAAAACGAGGGACAGGGACCTCTATGGCTACACCTTC. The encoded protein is CASSKTRDRDLYGYTF.

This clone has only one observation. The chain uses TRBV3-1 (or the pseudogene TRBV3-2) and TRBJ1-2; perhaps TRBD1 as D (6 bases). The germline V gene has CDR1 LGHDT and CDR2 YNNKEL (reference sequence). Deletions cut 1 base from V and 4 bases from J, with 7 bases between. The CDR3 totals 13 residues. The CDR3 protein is CASSQAQGYGYTF. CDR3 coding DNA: TGTGCCAGCAGCCAAGCACAGGGCTATGGCTACACCTTC.